The present TCR beta chain was sequenced within a study of blood T cell repertoires in COVID-19. Study in general: In each case, the material was cDNA or gDNA derived from T cells, B-cell-depleted T cells, or PBMCs.

The CDR3 runs to 19 residues. The V segment lost 2 bases and the J segment 4 bases; nucleotides outside the gene matches: 18. Germline assignment: CDR1 KGHSH and CDR2 LQKENI. Original methodology: Amplification from reference gene primers served as the basis for estimated nucleated cell counts. The data were produced by immunoSEQ multiplex PCR, yet TCRdb's version contains in-frame clones alone and is incomplete. For V, J and clone size, that table is used; D and trimming come from the DNA. The profile shows about 52,000 clones, 80% to 90% of them singletons. This clone was seen just once. Sequencing was performed on peripheral blood. This clonotype originated in a man between 65 and 79 years old with acute or convalescent COVID-19. The chain recombines TRBV18 with TRBJ1-2; TRBD1 aligns across 8 bases. CDR3 sequence reads: CASSPGRKQGVTLLYGYTF. The CDR3 nucleotides are TGTGCCAGCTCACCAGGGAGAAAACAGGGGGTAACCCTGCTCTATGGCTACACCTTC.